The entry below describes one TCR beta chain. The sample comes from a study of T cells in Graves' hyperthyroidism and ophthalmopathy. Study information: Upon initial diagnosis and before any treatment, peripheral blood was collected.

Graves' hyperthyroidism without ophthalmopathy progression within 18 months was termed stable. Diagnosis rested on symptoms, serum thyroxine and TRAb, thyroid ultrasound, and orbital computed tomography. Fresh 10 ml peripheral blood yielded PBMCs. TCR beta CDR3 regions were amplified from RNA. Initially, a first-round RT-PCR of the TCR CDR3 employed the HTBI primer set. TCRdb reprocessed the multiplex PCR reads with MiXCR, giving one entry per CDR3 protein. The sample holds some 770,000 distinct CDR3 sequences, about a sixth seen once. Source material: blood. The clonotype was recovered from a young man with Graves' hyperthyroidism.

CDR3 DNA sequence: TGCAGCGTTGGGACAGGGAGTATACACGAGCAGTACTTC. Its translation: CSVGTGSIHEQYF. V usage is TRBV29-1 and J usage is TRBJ2-7; TRBD1 matches at 8 bases. V lost 4 bases, J lost 5 bases, and 7 bases stayed unmatched. Germline V gives CDR1 SQVTM, CDR2 ANQGSEA. The CDR3 runs 13 residues.